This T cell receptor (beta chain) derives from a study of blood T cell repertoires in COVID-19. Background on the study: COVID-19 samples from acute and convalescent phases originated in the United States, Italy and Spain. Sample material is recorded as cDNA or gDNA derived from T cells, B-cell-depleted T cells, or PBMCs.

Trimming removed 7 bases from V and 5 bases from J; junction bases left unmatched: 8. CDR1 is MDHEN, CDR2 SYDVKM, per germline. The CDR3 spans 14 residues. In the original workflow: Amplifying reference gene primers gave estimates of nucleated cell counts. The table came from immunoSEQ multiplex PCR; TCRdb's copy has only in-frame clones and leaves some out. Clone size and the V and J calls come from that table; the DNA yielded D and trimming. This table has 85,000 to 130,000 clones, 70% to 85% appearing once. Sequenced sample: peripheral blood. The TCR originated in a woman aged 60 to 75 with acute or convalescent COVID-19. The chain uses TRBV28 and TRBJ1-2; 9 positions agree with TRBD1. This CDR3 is CASIQGQGGYGYTF. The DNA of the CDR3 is TGTGCCAGCATTCAGGGACAGGGCGGATATGGCTACACCTTC.